The rows below give T cell receptor beta chains drawn from one sample of a study of identical twins. One entry per CDR3 protein, called by TCRdb with MiXCR from the 5' RACE reads. Among about 730,000 distinct CDR3 sequences listed, about 20% were seen once. These data were likewise used in another study, on T cells expressing NK-cell markers.

Sequencing was carried out using PBMCs. Every receptor here comes from a woman aged 18-35 years in good health. The CDR3 runs from the conserved cysteine through the conserved F or W. The D gene is left open where the match is weak. Clone size appears in some rows only: once, few, many, or a class for an expanded clone.

CASSLRQPTYEQYF TGTGCCAGCAGTTTAAGACAGCCGACCTACGAGCAGTACTTC . TRBV12-3/TRBV12-4 . 14 TRBJ2-7
CASSSKTVRETQYF TGTGCCAGCAGTTCGAAGACAGTGCGAGAGACCCAGTACTTC . TRBV6-5 . 14 TRBJ2-5
CASSFQGQGYEQYF TGCGCCAGCAGCTTTCAAGGACAGGGATACGAGCAGTACTTC TRBD1 TRBV5-1 many 14 TRBJ2-7
CASSRTGPRETQYF TGTGCCAGCAGCCGTACAGGGCCTCGGGAGACCCAGTACTTC . TRBV7-2 . 14 TRBJ2-5
CASSFWTELNIQYF TGTGCCAGCAGCTTCTGGACAGAACTAAACATTCAGTACTTC . TRBV5-4 . 14 TRBJ2-4
CATAGTTSTDTQYF TGTGCCACGGCGGGGACAACTAGCACAGATACGCAGTATTTT . TRBV10-3 few 14 TRBJ2-3
CSASRGHNQPQHF TGCAGTGCTAGTAGGGGGCACAATCAGCCCCAGCATTTT TRBD1 TRBV20-1 few 13 TRBJ1-5
CASRVQMTEAFF TGTGCCAGCAGGGTACAAATGACTGAAGCTTTCTTT . TRBV12-3/TRBV12-4 few 12 TRBJ1-1
CASSLIRERDEQYF TGTGCCAGCAGCCTCATCAGGGAACGGGACGAGCAGTACTTC . TRBV7-8 many 14 TRBJ2-7
CASSPKIPGMSLFPGELFF TGTGCCAGCAGCCCTAAAATACCAGGGATGAGCCTTTTCCCGGGGGAGCTGTTTTTT . TRBV12-3/TRBV12-4 . 19 TRBJ2-2
CASSEASGANTGELFF TGTGCCAGCAGTGAAGCAAGCGGGGCGAACACCGGGGAGCTGTTTTTT TRBD2 TRBV6-1 . 16 TRBJ2-2
CASSLVRAASYEQYF TGCGCCAGCAGCTTGGTTCGGGCGGCCTCCTACGAGCAGTACTTC . TRBV5-1 few 15 TRBJ2-7
CASRHPSGTTGELFF TGCGCCAGCAGGCATCCTAGCGGGACCACCGGGGAGCTGTTTTTT TRBD2 TRBV5-1 . 15 TRBJ2-2
CASSPGQVANYGYTF TGTGCCAGCAGCCCCGGACAGGTCGCTAACTATGGCTACACCTTC TRBD1 TRBV7-2 few 15 TRBJ1-2
CASSSRALSGKRDEQFF TGTGCCAGCAGCTCAAGGGCTCTGAGCGGGAAGAGAGATGAGCAGTTCTTC TRBD2 TRBV7-3 . 17 TRBJ2-1
CASSLSRDRNYGYTF TGTGCCAGCAGTTTATCCCGGGACAGGAATTATGGCTACACCTTC TRBD1 TRBV27 . 15 TRBJ1-2
CASTPGTSPYNEQFF TGTGCCAGCACTCCCGGGACTAGCCCTTACAATGAGCAGTTCTTC TRBD2 TRBV12-3/TRBV12-4 few 15 TRBJ2-1
CASSYTLSAEQYF TGTGCCAGCAGTTACACCCTCAGCGCCGAGCAGTACTTC . TRBV6-6 few 13 TRBJ2-7
CASSLVGQGLAEAFF TGTGCCAGCAGCTTAGTCGGACAGGGATTGGCTGAAGCTTTCTTT TRBD1 TRBV7-9 . 15 TRBJ1-1
CAISVQGVEYGYTF TGTGCCATCAGTGTACAGGGGGTCGAGTACGGCTACACCTTC TRBD1 TRBV10-3 many 14 TRBJ1-2
CASSFSDPRQSSQETQYF TGTGCCAGCAGCTTCTCTGACCCACGACAGTCCTCTCAAGAGACCCAGTACTTC . TRBV11-1 . 18 TRBJ2-5
CASSERAGWTYNEQFF TGTGCCAGCAGTGAACGGGCAGGGTGGACCTACAATGAGCAGTTCTTC . TRBV2 many 16 TRBJ2-1
CSVGLAGGPGETQYF TGCAGCGTTGGGCTAGCGGGGGGGCCAGGGGAGACCCAGTACTTC TRBD2 TRBV29-1 . 15 TRBJ2-5
CASKRDGGGHEYF TGCGCCAGCAAGAGGGACGGCGGGGGTCATGAGTACTTC TRBD2 TRBV5-1 few 13 TRBJ2-5
CASARHANEKLFF TGTGCCAGCGCCCGACACGCAAATGAAAAACTGTTTTTT . TRBV7-3 few 13 TRBJ1-4
CSVDGGTYNEQFF TGCAGCGTTGATGGCGGAACCTACAATGAGCAGTTCTTC . TRBV29-1 many 13 TRBJ2-1
CASSSGSSGNTIYF TGCGCCAGCAGCTCCGGTTCCTCTGGAAACACCATATATTTT . TRBV5-1 many 14 TRBJ1-3
CASSPLGEAEQFF TGTGCCAGCAGTCCCCTCGGTGAGGCAGAGCAGTTCTTC . TRBV6-1 few 13 TRBJ2-1
CASSPRTPRGENIQYF TGCGCCAGCAGCCCACGGACGCCAAGGGGGGAAAACATTCAGTACTTC . TRBV4-3 . 16 TRBJ2-4
CASSSGGSDTQYF TGTGCCAGCAGCTCGGGGGGGTCAGATACGCAGTATTTT TRBD2 TRBV7-3 . 13 TRBJ2-3
CASSLVGKSSYNEQFF TGCGCCAGCAGCTTGGTTGGGAAGAGCTCCTACAATGAGCAGTTCTTC . TRBV5-1 . 16 TRBJ2-1
CSARWASGGVYNEQFF TGCAGTGCTAGATGGGCCAGCGGGGGGGTCTACAATGAGCAGTTCTTC TRBD2 TRBV20-1 few 16 TRBJ2-1
CASQILAPINEQFF TGTGCCAGCCAAATACTAGCCCCAATCAATGAGCAGTTCTTC . TRBV28 . 14 TRBJ2-1
CASSYTGKTEAFF TGTGCCAGCAGCTACACAGGGAAAACTGAAGCTTTCTTT . TRBV7-9 once 13 TRBJ1-1
CASSTGQGASTDTQYF TGCGCCAGCAGTACCGGACAGGGGGCCTCGACAGATACGCAGTATTTT TRBD1 TRBV10-1 . 16 TRBJ2-3
CASSYQGKTNTIYF TGTGCCAGCAGTTACCAGGGGAAGACAAACACCATATATTTT . TRBV6-5 . 14 TRBJ1-3
CASRSRDRHYNEQFF TGTGCCAGCAGATCCCGGGACAGGCACTACAATGAGCAGTTCTTC TRBD1 TRBV2 few 15 TRBJ2-1
CASSVAGSGVGQYF TGTGCCAGCAGCGTGGCCGGGTCTGGAGTAGGGCAGTACTTC . TRBV7-2 few 14 TRBJ2-7